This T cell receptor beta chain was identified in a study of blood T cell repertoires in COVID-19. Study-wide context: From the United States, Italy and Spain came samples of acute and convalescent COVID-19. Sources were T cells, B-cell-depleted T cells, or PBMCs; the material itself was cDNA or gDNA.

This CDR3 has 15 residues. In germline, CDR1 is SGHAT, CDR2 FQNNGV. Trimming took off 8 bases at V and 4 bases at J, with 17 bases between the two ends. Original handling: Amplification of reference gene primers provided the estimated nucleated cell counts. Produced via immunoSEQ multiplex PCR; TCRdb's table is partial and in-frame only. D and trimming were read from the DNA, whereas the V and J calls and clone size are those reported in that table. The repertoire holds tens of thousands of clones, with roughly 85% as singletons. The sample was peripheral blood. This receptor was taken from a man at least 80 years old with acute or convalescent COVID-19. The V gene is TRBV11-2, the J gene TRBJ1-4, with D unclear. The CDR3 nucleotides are TGTGCCAGCCAGTTGGAGCGGTTCCTTAATGAAAAACTGTTTTTT. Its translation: CASQLERFLNEKLFF. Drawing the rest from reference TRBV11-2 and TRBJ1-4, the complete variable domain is EAGVAQSPRYKIIEKRQSVAFWCNPISGHATLYWYQQILGQGPKLLIQFQNNGVVDDSQLPKDRFSAERLKGVDSTLKIQPAKLEDSAVYLCASQLERFLNEKLFFGSGTQLSVL.